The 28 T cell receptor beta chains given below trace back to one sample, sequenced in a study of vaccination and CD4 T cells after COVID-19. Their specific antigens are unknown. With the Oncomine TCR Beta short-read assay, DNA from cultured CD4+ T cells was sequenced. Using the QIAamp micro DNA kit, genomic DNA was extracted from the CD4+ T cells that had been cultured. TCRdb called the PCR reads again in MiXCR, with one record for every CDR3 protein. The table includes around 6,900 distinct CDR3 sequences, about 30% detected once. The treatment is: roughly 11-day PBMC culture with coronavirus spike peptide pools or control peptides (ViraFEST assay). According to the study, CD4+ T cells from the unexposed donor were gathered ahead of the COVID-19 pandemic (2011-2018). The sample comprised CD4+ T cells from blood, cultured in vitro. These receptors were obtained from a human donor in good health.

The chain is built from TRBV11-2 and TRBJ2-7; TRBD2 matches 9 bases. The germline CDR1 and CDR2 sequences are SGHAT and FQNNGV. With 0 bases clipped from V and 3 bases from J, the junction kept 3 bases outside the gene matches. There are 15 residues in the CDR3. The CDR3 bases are TGTGCCAGCAGCTTAGAAGCGGGAGGATACTACGAGCAGTACTTC. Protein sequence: CASSLEAGGYYEQYF.

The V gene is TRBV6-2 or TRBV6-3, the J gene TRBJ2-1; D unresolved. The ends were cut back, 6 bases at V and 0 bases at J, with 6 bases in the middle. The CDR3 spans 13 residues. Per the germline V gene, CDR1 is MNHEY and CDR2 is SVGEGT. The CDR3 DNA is TGTGCCAGCAGGATCAGCTCCTACAATGAGCAGTTCTTC. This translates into CASRISSYNEQFF.

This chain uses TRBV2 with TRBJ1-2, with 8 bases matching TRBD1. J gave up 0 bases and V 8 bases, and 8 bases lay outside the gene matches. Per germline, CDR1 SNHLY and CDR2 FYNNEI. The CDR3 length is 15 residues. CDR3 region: CASFRDRPTNYGYTF. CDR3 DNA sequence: TGTGCCAGCTTCCGGGACAGGCCAACTAACTATGGCTACACCTTC.

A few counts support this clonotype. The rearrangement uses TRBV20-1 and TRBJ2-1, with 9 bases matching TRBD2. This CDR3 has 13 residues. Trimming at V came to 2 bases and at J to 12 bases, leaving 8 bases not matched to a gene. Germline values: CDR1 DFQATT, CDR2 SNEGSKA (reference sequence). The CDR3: CSARWGGLAGQFF. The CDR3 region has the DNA TGCAGTGCTAGATGGGGGGGACTAGCCGGGCAGTTCTTC.

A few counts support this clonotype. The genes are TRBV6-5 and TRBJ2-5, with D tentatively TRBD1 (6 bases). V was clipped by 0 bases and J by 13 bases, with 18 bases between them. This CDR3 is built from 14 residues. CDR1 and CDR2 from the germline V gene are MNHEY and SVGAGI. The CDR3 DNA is TGTGCCAGCAGTTACTCCGCCAGACACAGGGATAGGTACTTC. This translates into CASSYSARHRDRYF.

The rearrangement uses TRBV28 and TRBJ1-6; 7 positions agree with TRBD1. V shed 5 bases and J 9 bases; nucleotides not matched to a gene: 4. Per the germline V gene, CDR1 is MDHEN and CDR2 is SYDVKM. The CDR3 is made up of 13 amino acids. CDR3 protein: CASSVDRVSPLHF. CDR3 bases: TGTGCCAGCAGTGTAGACAGGGTTTCACCCCTCCACTTT.

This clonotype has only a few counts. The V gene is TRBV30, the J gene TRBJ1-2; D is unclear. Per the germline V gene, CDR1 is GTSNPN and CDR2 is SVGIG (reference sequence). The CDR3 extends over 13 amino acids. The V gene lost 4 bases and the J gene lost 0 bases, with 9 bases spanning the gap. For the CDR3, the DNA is TGTGCCTGGACTCCTAGCGCTAACTATGGCTACACCTTC. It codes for CAWTPSANYGYTF.

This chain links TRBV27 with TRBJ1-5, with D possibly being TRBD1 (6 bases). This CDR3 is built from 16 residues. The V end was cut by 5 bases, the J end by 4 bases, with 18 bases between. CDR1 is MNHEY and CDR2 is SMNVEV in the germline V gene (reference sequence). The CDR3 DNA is TGTGCCAGCAGTCCCCAGACAGGTAACCCAAATCAGCCCCAGCATTTT. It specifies CASSPQTGNPNQPQHF.

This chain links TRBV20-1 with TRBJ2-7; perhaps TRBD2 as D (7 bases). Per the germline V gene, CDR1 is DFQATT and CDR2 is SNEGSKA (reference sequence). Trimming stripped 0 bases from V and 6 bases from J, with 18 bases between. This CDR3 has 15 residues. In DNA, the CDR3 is TGCAGTGCTAGAGATAAGGGGGAGGGCCTTTTCGAGCAGTACTTC. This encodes CSARDKGEGLFEQYF.

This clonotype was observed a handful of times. For the CDR3, the DNA is TGTGCCAGCAGTTTATCGAGACAGGGCAATCAGCCCCAGCATTTT. As protein: CASSLSRQGNQPQHF. The V gene is TRBV27, the J gene TRBJ1-5, with D possibly TRBD1 on 6 matching bases. The CDR3 runs 15 residues. V was clipped by 0 bases and J by 2 bases, with 8 bases between them. Per the germline V gene, CDR1 is MNHEY and CDR2 is SMNVEV (reference sequence).

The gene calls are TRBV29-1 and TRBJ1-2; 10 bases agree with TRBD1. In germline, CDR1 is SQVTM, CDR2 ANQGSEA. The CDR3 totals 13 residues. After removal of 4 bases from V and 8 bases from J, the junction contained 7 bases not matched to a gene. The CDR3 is CSVGGQGPVGYTF. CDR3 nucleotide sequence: TGCAGCGTTGGGGGACAGGGGCCGGTGGGCTACACCTTC.

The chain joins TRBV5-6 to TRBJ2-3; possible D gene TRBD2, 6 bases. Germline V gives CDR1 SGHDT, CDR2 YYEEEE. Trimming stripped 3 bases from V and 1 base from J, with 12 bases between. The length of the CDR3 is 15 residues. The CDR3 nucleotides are TGTGCCAGCAGCTCGGGACTGGATGGCACAGATACGCAGTATTTT. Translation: CASSSGLDGTDTQYF.

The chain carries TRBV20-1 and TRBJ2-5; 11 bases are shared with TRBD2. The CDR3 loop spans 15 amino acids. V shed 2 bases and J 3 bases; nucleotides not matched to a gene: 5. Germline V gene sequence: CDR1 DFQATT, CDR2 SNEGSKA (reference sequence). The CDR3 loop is CSARIPGLAEETQYF. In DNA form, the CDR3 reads TGCAGTGCTAGAATTCCGGGACTAGCGGAAGAGACCCAGTACTTC.

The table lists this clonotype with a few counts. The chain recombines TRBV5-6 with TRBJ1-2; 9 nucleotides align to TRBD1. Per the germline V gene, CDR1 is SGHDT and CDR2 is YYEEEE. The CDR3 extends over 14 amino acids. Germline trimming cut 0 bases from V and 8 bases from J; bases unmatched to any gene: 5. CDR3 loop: CASSLAGTGRGYTF. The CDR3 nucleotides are TGTGCCAGCAGCTTGGCCGGGACAGGGCGAGGCTACACCTTC. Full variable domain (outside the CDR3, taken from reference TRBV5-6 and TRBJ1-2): DAGVTQSPTHLIKTRGQQVTLRCSPKSGHDTVSWYQQALGQGPQFIFQYYEEEERQRGNFPDRFSGHQFPNYSSELNVNALLLGDSALYLCASSLAGTGRGYTFGSGTRLTVV.

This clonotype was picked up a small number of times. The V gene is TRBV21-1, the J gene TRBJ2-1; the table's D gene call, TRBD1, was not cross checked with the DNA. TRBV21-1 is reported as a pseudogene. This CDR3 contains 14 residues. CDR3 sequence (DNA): TGTGCCAGCAGCAAAATCCGGGACCACAATGAGCAGTTCTTC. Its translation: CASSKIRDHNEQFF.

The CDR3 sequence: CASSLAPWADTQYF. CDR3 DNA: TGTGCCAGCAGCCTCGCCCCTTGGGCAGATACGCAGTATTTT. V gene TRBV11-2 combines with J gene TRBJ2-3; no definite D call. Deletions cut 5 bases from V and 4 bases from J, with 13 bases between. The length of the CDR3 is 14 residues. Germline V gives CDR1 SGHAT, CDR2 FQNNGV.

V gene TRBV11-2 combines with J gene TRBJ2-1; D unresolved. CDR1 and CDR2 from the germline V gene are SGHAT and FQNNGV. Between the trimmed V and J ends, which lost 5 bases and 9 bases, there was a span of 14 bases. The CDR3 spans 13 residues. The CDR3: CASSRTTGIEQFF. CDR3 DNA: TGTGCCAGCAGCCGTACTACCGGCATTGAGCAGTTCTTC.

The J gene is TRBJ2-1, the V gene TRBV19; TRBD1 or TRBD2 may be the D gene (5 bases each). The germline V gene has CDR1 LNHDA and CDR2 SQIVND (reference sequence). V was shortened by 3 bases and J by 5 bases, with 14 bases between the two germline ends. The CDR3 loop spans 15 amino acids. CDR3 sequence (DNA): TGTGCCAGTAGTATGAGGGCAGGGAGCGACAATGAGCAGTTCTTC. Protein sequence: CASSMRAGSDNEQFF.

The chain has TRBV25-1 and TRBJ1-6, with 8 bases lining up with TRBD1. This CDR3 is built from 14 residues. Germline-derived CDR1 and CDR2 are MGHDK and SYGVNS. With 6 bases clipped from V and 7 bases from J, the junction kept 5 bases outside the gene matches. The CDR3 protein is CASRLTGENSPLHF. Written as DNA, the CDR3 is TGTGCCAGCAGATTGACAGGGGAAAATTCACCCCTCCACTTT.

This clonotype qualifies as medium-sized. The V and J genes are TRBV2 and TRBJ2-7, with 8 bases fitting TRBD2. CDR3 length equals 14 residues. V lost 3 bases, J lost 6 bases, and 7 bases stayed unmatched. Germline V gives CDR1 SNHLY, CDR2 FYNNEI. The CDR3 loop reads CASSETGLGFEQYF. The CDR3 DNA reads TGTGCCAGCAGTGAGACGGGACTAGGTTTCGAGCAGTACTTC.

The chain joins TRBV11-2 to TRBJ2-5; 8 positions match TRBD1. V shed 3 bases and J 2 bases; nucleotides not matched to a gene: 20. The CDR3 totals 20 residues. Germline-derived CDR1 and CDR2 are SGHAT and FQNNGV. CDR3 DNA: TGTGCCAGCAGCTTCCCCACGATGTCGGGACAGGCCTTACCTCAAGAGACCCAGTACTTC. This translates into CASSFPTMSGQALPQETQYF. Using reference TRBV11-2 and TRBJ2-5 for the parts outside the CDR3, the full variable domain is EAGVAQSPRYKIIEKRQSVAFWCNPISGHATLYWYQQILGQGPKLLIQFQNNGVVDDSQLPKDRFSAERLKGVDSTLKIQPAKLEDSAVYLCASSFPTMSGQALPQETQYFGPGTRLLVL.

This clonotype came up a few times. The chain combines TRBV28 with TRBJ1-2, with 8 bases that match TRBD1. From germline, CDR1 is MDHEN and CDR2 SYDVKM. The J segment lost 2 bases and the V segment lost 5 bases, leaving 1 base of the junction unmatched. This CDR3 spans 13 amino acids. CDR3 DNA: TGTGCCAGCAGTCCAGGGGGCAACTATGGCTACACCTTC. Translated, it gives CASSPGGNYGYTF.

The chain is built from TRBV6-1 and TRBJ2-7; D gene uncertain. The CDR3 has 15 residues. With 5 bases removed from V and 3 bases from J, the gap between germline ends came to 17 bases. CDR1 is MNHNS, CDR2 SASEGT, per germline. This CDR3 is CASSPSITESYEQYF. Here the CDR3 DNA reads TGTGCCAGCAGTCCTTCCATCACAGAGAGCTACGAGCAGTACTTC.

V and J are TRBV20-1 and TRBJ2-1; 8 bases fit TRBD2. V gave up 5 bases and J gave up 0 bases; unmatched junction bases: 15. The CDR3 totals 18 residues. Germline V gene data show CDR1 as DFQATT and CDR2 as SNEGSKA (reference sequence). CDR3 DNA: TGCAGTGCTGAGCTCGGGGGGGGAGCGCCGAGCTCCTACAATGAGCAGTTCTTC. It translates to CSAELGGGAPSSYNEQFF.

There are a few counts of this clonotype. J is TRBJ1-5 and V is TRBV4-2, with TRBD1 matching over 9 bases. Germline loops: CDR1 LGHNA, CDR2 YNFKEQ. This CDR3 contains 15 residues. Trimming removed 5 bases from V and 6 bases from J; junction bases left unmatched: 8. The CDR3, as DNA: TGTGCCAGCAGCAGCCCGGGACAGGGCGGTCAGCCCCAGCATTTT. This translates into CASSSPGQGGQPQHF.

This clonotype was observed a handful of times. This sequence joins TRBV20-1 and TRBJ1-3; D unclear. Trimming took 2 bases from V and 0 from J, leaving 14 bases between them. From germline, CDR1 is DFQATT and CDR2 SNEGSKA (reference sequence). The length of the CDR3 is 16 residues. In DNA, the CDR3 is TGCAGTGCTAGACTCGACGGGGTATCCTCTGGAAACACCATATATTTT. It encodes CSARLDGVSSGNTIYF.

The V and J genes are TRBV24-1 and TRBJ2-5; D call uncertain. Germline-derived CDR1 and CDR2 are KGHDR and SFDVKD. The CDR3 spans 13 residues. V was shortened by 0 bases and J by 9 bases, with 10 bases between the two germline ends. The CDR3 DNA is TGTGCCACCAGTGATTTGAACGGAGTGGCCCAGTACTTC. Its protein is CATSDLNGVAQYF.

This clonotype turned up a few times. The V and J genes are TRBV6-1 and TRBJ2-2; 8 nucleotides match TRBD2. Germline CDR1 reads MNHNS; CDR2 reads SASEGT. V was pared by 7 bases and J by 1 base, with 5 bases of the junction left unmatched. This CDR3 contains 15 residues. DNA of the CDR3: TGTGCCAGCACCGGAGCGGGAGAGAACACCGGGGAGCTGTTTTTT. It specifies CASTGAGENTGELFF.